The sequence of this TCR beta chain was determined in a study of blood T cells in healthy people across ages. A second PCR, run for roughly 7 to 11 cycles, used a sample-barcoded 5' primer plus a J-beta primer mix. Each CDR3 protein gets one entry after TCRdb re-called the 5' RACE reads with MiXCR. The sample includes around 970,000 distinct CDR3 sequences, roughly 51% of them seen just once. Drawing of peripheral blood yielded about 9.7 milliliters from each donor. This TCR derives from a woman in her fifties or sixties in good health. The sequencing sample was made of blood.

This chain's CDR3 is CASSQDWGFRNEQFF. The DNA for the CDR3 is TGTGCCAGCAGCCAAGATTGGGGATTCCGGAATGAGCAGTTCTTC. This sequence joins TRBV4-2 and TRBJ2-1; D gene ambiguous. The CDR3 totals 15 residues. CDR1 and CDR2 from the germline V gene are LGHNA and YNFKEQ. Deletions cut 0 bases from V and 7 bases from J, with 13 bases between.